This entry features one T cell receptor beta chain sequence. The antigen remains undetermined. Profiled with immunoSEQ multiplex PCR; TCRdb holds only in-frame clones, not every one. Found here are under 85,000 clones, roughly nine tenths of them singletons; the top ten hold approximately 0.3%. The record originates from a study of OX40 agonist ivuxolimab in advanced cancers. The study, taken as a whole, reports: Partly responding patients at 0.1-3.0 mg/kg showed some of the smallest clonal expansion. Normalized T-cell clonal expansion was also low in a subset of nonresponders.

The CDR3 runs 15 residues. Trimming stripped 4 bases from V and 6 bases from J, with 17 bases between. CDR1 and CDR2 (germline): MNHEY, SMNVEV (reference sequence). This TCR derives from an adult with an advanced solid tumor such as melanoma, head and neck, liver or kidney cancer. This sample comprised CD4+ or CD8+ T cells sorted from blood, obtained in a trial of the OX40 agonist ivuxolimab. The chain joins TRBV27 to TRBJ2-3; maybe TRBD2 (6 bases). The CDR3 DNA follows: TGTGCCAGCAGTTATTCCCGGGACTGGGGCGATACGCAGTATTTT. This sequence encodes CASSYSRDWGDTQYF.